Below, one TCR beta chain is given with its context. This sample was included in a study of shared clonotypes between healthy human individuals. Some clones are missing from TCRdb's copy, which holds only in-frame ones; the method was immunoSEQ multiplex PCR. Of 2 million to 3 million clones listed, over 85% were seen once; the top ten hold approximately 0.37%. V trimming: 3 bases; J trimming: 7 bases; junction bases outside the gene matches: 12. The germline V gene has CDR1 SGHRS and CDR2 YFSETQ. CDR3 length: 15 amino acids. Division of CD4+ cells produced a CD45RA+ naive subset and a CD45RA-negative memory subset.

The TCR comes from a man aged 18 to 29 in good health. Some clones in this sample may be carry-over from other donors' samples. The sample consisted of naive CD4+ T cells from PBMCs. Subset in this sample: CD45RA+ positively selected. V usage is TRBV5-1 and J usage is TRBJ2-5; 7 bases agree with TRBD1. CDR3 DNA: TGCGCCAGCAGCTCTAACTACAGGGGCCTGGGGACCCAGTACTTC. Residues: CASSSNYRGLGTQYF. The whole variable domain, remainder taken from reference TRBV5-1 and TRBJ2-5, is KAGVTQTPRYLIKTRGQQVTLSCSPISGHRSVSWYQQTPGQGLQFLFEYFSETQRNKGNFPGRFSGRQFSNSRSEMNVSTLELGDSALYLCASSSNYRGLGTQYFGPGTRLLVL.